This entry lists 11 T cell receptor beta chains sequenced from one sample in a study of human T cells and chemical hapten exposure. Noted time point: patch test 2, 6 weeks after DPC sensitization. Treatment of the sample: therapeutic diphenylcyclopropenone sensitization with weekly scalp DPC. TCRdb reprocessed the RACE reads with MiXCR, giving one entry per CDR3 protein. Among roughly 96,000 distinct CDR3 sequences listed, 9.3% were seen once. The input for sequencing was whole blood, taken in connection with sensitization to the hapten diphenylcyclopropenone (DPC). The receptors were gathered from a woman between 40 and 55 years old with alopecia areata. Some clones in this sample may be carry-over from other donors' samples.

The table lists this clonotype with many counts. The V call is TRBV7-9, the J call TRBJ2-3, with D possibly TRBD2 on 6 matching bases. The CDR3 runs to 13 residues. Trimming shortened V by 4 bases and J by 1 base, and 6 bases separated the two germline ends. Germline assignment: CDR1 SEHNR and CDR2 FQNEAQ (reference sequence). The CDR3 DNA reads as TGTGCCAGCAGCTGGGGGGGCACAGATACGCAGTATTTT. Protein product: CASSWGGTDTQYF.

This clonotype was picked up many times. V gene TRBV4-2 combines with J gene TRBJ2-1; 9 positions agree with TRBD2. The germline V gene has CDR1 LGHNA and CDR2 YNFKEQ. The V gene end was trimmed by 0 bases and the J gene end by 4 bases; junction bases not matched to a gene: 7. This CDR3 contains 17 residues. This chain's CDR3 is CASSQDSSGMGYNEQFF. For the CDR3, the DNA is TGTGCCAGCAGCCAAGACTCTAGCGGGATGGGATACAATGAGCAGTTCTTC.

This clonotype was observed at least ten times. This sequence joins TRBV7-9 and TRBJ2-5, with D possibly called TRBD1 or TRBD2 (5 bases each). The CDR3 runs 16 residues. V dropped 5 bases and J dropped 0 bases, with 16 bases sitting between them. Germline CDR1 and CDR2: SEHNR and FQNEAQ (reference sequence). The CDR3 bases are TGTGCCAGCAGCCCAATCAGGGACCAGTACCAAGAGACCCAGTACTTC. The encoded protein is CASSPIRDQYQETQYF.

The chain couples TRBV9 to TRBJ2-5; D is uncertain. CDR3 size: 13 residues. CDR1 and CDR2 (germline): SGDLS, YYNGEE. V lost 2 bases, J lost 2 bases, and 7 bases lay in between. The chain's CDR3 is CASSVRAQETQYF. DNA of the CDR3: TGTGCCAGCAGCGTCCGGGCTCAAGAGACCCAGTACTTC.

This clonotype appeared many times. The chain uses TRBV5-4 and TRBJ2-1; TRBD2 aligns across 10 bases. The CDR3 sequence is 15 residues long. Germline values: CDR1 SGHNT, CDR2 YYREEE (reference sequence). The J segment lost 9 bases and the V segment lost 0 bases, leaving 6 bases of the junction unmatched. The CDR3 is CASSLESSGSAEQFF. CDR3 sequence (DNA): TGTGCCAGCAGCTTGGAGTCTAGCGGGAGTGCTGAGCAGTTCTTC.

The V gene is TRBV7-2, the J gene TRBJ2-3; unclear D gene. Trimming shortened V by 4 bases and J by 3 bases, and 14 bases separated the two germline ends. CDR3 length: 15 amino acids. Germline assignment: CDR1 SGHTA and CDR2 FQGNSA. The CDR3 DNA reads as TGTGCCAGCAGCTCCTCCCTAGTTGGGACAGATACGCAGTATTTT. Encoded protein: CASSSSLVGTDTQYF.

This sequence joins TRBV20-1 and TRBJ2-7; 14 nucleotides line up with TRBD2. J gave up 3 bases and V 3 bases, and 7 bases lay outside the gene matches. This CDR3 is 16 amino acids long. Germline CDR1 is DFQATT and CDR2 is SNEGSKA (reference sequence). The CDR3 nucleotides are TGCAGTGCTAGTGCTTTCGGGACTAGCGGGAGCTACGAGCAGTACTTC. Protein: CSASAFGTSGSYEQYF.

This clonotype was seen many times. The gene calls are TRBV2 and TRBJ2-5; a weak D match, TRBD2 (6 bases). The V gene lost 6 bases and the J gene lost 0 bases, with 8 bases spanning the gap. The CDR3 covers 13 residues. Germline CDR1 reads SNHLY; CDR2 reads FYNNEI. In DNA, the CDR3 is TGTGCCAGCAGCCGGGGGTACCAAGAGACCCAGTACTTC. This translates into CASSRGYQETQYF.

This clonotype was counted a few times. The chain employs TRBV18 and TRBJ2-7; TRBD2 matches 7 bases. The J segment lost 5 bases and the V segment lost 2 bases, leaving 6 bases of the junction unmatched. CDR3 length: 14 residues. Germline V gene lookup returns CDR1 KGHSH and CDR2 LQKENI. In nucleotides, the CDR3 is TGTGCCAGCTCACCAGGGCGGGAGACCCACGAGCAGTACTTC. Its translation: CASSPGRETHEQYF.

This clonotype was seen repeatedly, ten times or more. The chain joins TRBV7-8 to TRBJ2-7; D is possibly TRBD1 (6 bases). V dropped 5 bases and J dropped 4 bases, with 18 bases sitting between them. CDR3 length: 15 amino acids. Germline CDR1 reads SGHVS; CDR2 reads FQNEAQ. CDR3 sequence reads: CASSPAGAGQYEQYF. The CDR3 coding sequence is TGTGCCAGCAGCCCGGCAGGGGCAGGGCAGTACGAGCAGTACTTC.

This clonotype showed up many times. The genes are TRBV3-1 and TRBJ1-1; D may be TRBD1 (5 bases). CDR3 length: 13 residues. Trimming removed 7 bases from V and 7 bases from J, with 16 bases in between. Germline lookup yields CDR1 LGHDT and CDR2 YNNKEL (reference sequence). For the CDR3, the DNA is TGTGCCAGCACCAAAGGGGACTGGGGTGAAGCTTTCTTT. Amino acids: CASTKGDWGEAFF.